Listed here are 5 T cell receptor beta chains from one sample, sequenced in a study of regulatory T cells in long-lasting Graves disease. Time point reported: newly diagnosed GD, antithyroid drugs for less than 3 months. The TCR library was prepared using RNA isolated from PBMCs. Researchers made TCR beta libraries by using iRepertoire HTBI primers and running Arm-PCR on CDR3 regions. TCRdb passed the multiplex PCR reads through MiXCR, listing each CDR3 protein once. The table shows about 520,000 distinct CDR3 sequences, with around 13% occurring only once. These data also formed part of another study, on T cells in Graves' hyperthyroidism and ophthalmopathy.

The starting material was peripheral blood mononuclear cells (PBMCs), obtained at new diagnosis, from a patient treated with antithyroid drugs. These receptor sequences come from a woman aged 30 to 39 with Graves disease.

This clonotype was detected ten times or more. The chain uses TRBV4-1 and TRBJ2-5, with 7 bases aligning to TRBD1. CDR1 is MGHRA and CDR2 is YSYEKL in the germline V gene. This CDR3 has 16 amino acids. With V trimmed by 3 bases and J by 7 bases, 14 bases remained unmatched. This CDR3 is CASSHEKDRSISTQYF. The CDR3 region has the DNA TGCGCCAGCAGCCATGAGAAGGACAGGAGTATATCGACCCAGTACTTC.

The table lists this clonotype with many counts. The V call is TRBV20-1, the J call TRBJ1-2; D is undetermined. The CDR3 runs to 12 residues. The germline CDR1 and CDR2 sequences are DFQATT and SNEGSKA (reference sequence). V was pared by 0 bases and J by 8 bases, with 10 bases between. The CDR3 nucleotides read TGCAGTGCTAGAGAGGCGATGCGGGGCTACACCTTC. It specifies CSAREAMRGYTF.

The rearrangement uses TRBV5-6 and TRBJ1-2; 7 positions match TRBD1. The germline V gene encodes CDR1 SGHDT and CDR2 YYEEEE. The CDR3 is 14 amino acids. Trimming at V came to 4 bases and at J to 10 bases, leaving 13 bases not matched to a gene. CDR3: CASSGPGQNNVYTF. CDR3 in DNA: TGTGCCAGCAGCGGACCGGGACAGAATAACGTCTACACCTTC.

Ten or more counts support this clonotype. This chain joins TRBV19 and TRBJ2-1; D is ambiguous. Germline CDR1 is LNHDA and CDR2 is SQIVND (reference sequence). V shed 6 bases and J shed 5 bases, with 17 bases lying between them. This CDR3 comprises 15 residues. The CDR3 spells CASRPRAATHNEQFF. The CDR3 region has the DNA TGTGCCAGTAGGCCCCGGGCCGCCACTCACAATGAGCAGTTCTTC.

The CDR3: CASRGPGQQNTGELFF. The CDR3 nucleotides are TGTGCCAGCAGGGGACCGGGACAGCAGAACACCGGGGAGCTGTTTTTT. The chain combines TRBV5-4 with TRBJ2-2, with 7 bases that match TRBD1. The CDR3 is made up of 16 amino acids. After removal of 5 bases from V and 1 base from J, the junction contained 8 bases not matched to a gene. Germline loops: CDR1 SGHNT, CDR2 YYREEE (reference sequence). The full variable domain, with the rest looked up from reference TRBV5-4 and TRBJ2-2, is ETGVTQSPTHLIKTRGQQVTLRCSSQSGHNTVSWYQQALGQGPQFIFQYYREEENGRGNFPPRFSGLQFPNYSSELNVNALELDDSALYLCASRGPGQQNTGELFFGEGSRLTVL.